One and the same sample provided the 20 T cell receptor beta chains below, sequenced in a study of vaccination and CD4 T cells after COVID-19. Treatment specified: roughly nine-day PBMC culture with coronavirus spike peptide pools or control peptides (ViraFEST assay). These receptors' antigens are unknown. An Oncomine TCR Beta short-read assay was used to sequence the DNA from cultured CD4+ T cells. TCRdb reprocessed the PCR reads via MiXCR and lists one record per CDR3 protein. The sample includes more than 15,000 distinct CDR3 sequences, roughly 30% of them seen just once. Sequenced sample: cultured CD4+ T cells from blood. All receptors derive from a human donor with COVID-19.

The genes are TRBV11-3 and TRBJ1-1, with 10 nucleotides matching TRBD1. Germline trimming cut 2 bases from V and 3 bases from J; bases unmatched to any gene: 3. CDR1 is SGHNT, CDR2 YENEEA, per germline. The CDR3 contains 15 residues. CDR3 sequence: CASSLTGQGHTEAFF. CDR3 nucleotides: TGTGCCAGCAGCTTAACGGGACAGGGGCACACTGAAGCTTTCTTT.

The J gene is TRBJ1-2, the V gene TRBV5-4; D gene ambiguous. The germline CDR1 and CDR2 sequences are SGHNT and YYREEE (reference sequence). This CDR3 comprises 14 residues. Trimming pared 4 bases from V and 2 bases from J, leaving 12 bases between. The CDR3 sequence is CASSPTEPNYGYTF. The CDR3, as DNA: TGTGCCAGCAGCCCGACGGAACCGAACTATGGCTACACCTTC.

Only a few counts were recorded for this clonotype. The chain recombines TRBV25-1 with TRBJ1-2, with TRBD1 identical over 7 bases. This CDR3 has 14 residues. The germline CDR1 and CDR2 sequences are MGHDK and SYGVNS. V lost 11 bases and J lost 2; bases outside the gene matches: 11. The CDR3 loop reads CAASRDSTNYGYTF. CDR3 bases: TGTGCCGCGTCCCGGGACAGTACGAACTATGGCTACACCTTC.

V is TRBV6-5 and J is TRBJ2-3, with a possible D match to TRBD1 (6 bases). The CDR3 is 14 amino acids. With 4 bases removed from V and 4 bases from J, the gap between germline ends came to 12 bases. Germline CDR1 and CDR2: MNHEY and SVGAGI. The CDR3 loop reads CASSFSRGADTQYF. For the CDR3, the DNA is TGTGCCAGCAGTTTCAGCAGGGGTGCAGATACGCAGTATTTT.

Here the CDR3 reads CASSLSHRSIGYTF. The DNA of the CDR3 is TGTGCCAGCAGTTTAAGCCACCGATCTATTGGCTACACCTTC. The chain joins TRBV28 to TRBJ1-2; D remains unclear. The V end lost 2 bases, the J end lost 7 bases, and 14 bases lay between the germline ends. This CDR3 has 14 residues. Germline V CDR1 and CDR2: MDHEN, SYDVKM.

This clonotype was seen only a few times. In DNA, the CDR3 is TGTGCCAGCAGCTTGGGTCGGGTCACGTCAAACCCCAAAGAGACCCAGTACTTC. Protein sequence: CASSLGRVTSNPKETQYF. The gene calls are TRBV5-4 and TRBJ2-5; D uncertain. This CDR3 comprises 18 residues. The germline gives CDR1 SGHNT, CDR2 YYREEE (reference sequence). Deletions cut 0 bases from V and 3 bases from J, with 21 bases between.

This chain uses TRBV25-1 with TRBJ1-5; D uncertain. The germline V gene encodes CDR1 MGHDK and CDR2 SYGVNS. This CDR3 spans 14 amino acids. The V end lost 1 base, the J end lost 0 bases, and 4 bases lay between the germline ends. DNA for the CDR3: TGTGCCAGCAGTGAATCCGGTAGCAATCAGCCCCAGCATTTT. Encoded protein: CASSESGSNQPQHF.

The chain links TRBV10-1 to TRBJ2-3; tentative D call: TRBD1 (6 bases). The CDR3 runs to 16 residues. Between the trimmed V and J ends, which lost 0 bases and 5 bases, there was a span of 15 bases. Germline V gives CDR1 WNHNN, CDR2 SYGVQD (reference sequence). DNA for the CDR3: TGCGCCAGCAGTGAGTCGGCTACAGGGTATAGAGATACGCAGTATTTT. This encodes CASSESATGYRDTQYF.

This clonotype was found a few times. The CDR3 reads CASSDTGTVLIEAFF. In DNA form, the CDR3 reads TGTGCCAGCAGCGATACCGGGACAGTCCTGATCGAAGCTTTCTTT. V and J are TRBV7-9 and TRBJ1-1, with 7 nucleotides matching TRBD1. Germline V gene data show CDR1 as SEHNR and CDR2 as FQNEAQ (reference sequence). The V segment lost 5 bases and the J segment 8 bases; nucleotides outside the gene matches: 14. CDR3 length equals 15 residues.

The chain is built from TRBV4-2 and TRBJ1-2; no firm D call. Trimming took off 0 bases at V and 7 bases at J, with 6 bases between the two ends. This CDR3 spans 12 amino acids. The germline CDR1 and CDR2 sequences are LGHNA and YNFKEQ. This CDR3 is CASSQDMGGYTF. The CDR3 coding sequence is TGTGCCAGCAGCCAAGATATGGGTGGCTACACCTTC.

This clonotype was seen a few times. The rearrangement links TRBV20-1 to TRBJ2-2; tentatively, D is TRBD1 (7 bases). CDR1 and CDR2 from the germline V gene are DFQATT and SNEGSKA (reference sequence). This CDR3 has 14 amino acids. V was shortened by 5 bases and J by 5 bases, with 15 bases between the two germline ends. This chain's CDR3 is CSARTIRGTGELFF. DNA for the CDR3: TGCAGTGCTCGGACTATCAGGGGGACCGGGGAGCTGTTTTTT.

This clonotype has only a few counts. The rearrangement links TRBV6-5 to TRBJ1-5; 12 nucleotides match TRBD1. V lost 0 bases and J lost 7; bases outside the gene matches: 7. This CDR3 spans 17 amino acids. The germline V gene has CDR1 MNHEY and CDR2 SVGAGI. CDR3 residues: CASSYSRGTGGDQPQHF. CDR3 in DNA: TGTGCCAGCAGTTACTCCCGAGGGACAGGGGGCGACCAGCCCCAGCATTTT.

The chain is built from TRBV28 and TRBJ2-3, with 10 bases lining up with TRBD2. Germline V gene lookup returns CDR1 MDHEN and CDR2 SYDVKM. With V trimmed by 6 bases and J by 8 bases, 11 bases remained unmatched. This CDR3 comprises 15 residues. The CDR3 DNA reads TGTGCCAGCAGGCTCCTAGCGGGGGAAACGAGTACGCAGTATTTT. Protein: CASRLLAGETSTQYF. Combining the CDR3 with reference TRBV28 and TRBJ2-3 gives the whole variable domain DVKVTQSSRYLVKRTGEKVFLECVQDMDHENMFWYRQDPGLGLRLIYFSYDVKMKEKGDIPEGYSVSREKKERFSLILESASTNQTSMYLCASRLLAGETSTQYFGPGTRLTVL.

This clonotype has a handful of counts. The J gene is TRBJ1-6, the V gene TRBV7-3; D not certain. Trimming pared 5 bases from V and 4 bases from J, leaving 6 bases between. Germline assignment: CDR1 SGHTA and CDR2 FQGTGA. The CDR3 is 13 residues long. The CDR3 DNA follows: TGTGCCAGCAGCCTGATGTATAATTCACCCCTCCACTTT. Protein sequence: CASSLMYNSPLHF.

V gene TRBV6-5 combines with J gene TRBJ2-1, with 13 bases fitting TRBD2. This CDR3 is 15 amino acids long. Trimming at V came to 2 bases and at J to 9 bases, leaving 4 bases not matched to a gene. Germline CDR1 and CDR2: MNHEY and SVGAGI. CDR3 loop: CASSYGTSGVSEQFF. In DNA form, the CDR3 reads TGTGCCAGCAGTTACGGGACTAGCGGGGTCTCTGAGCAGTTCTTC.

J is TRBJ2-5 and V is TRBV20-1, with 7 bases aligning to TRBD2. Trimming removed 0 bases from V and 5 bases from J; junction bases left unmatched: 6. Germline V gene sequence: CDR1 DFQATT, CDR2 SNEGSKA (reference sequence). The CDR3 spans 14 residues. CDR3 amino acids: CSARDGSSGETQYF. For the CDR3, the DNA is TGCAGTGCTAGAGATGGGTCTAGCGGTGAGACCCAGTACTTC.

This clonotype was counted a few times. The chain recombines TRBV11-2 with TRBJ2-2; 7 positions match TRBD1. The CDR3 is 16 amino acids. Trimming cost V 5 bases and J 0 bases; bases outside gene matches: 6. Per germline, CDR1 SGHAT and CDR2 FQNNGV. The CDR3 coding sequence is TGTGCCAGCAGCCCCCCCACAGGGGCGAACACCGGGGAGCTGTTTTTT. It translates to CASSPPTGANTGELFF.

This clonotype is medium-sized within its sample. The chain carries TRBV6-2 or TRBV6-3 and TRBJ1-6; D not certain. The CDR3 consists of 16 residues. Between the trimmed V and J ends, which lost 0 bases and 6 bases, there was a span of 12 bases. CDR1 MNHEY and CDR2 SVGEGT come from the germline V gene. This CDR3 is CASSYSKAAFNSPLHF. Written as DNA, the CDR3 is TGTGCCAGCAGTTACTCGAAGGCCGCGTTTAATTCACCCCTCCACTTT.

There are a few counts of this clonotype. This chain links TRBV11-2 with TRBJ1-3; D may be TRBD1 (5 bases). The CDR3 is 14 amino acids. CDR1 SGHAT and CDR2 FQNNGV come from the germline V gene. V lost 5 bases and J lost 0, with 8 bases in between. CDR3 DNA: TGTGCCAGCAGCGGGGCCCGCTCTGGAAACACCATATATTTT. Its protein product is CASSGARSGNTIYF.

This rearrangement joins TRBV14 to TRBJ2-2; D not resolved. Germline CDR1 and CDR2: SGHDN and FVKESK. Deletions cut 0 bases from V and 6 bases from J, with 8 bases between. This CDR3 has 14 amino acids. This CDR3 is CASSQDLPPGELFF. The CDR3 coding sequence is TGTGCCAGCAGCCAAGACTTACCGCCCGGGGAGCTGTTTTTT.